This T cell receptor (beta chain) derives from a study of T-cell reconstitution after alpha-beta-depleted transplantation in children. The library targeted TCRbeta and was prepared with unique molecular identifiers. TCRdb independently ran MiXCR on the PCR reads; one entry per CDR3 protein. Of about 22,000 distinct CDR3 sequences listed, approximately 10% were seen once; the top ten hold roughly a quarter. This clonotype has a handful of counts. Germline V gene data show CDR1 as MNHNS and CDR2 as SASEGT. V dropped 7 bases and J dropped 1 base, with 14 bases sitting between them. This CDR3 region has 15 residues.

This clonotype was obtained from a human donor who donated a stem cell graft to a child with chronic granulomatous disease. This chain uses TRBV6-1 with TRBJ1-5; D is undetermined. The material was PBMCs from the stem cell graft donor, obtained from the stem cell graft. The CDR3: CASTMTRDSNQPQHF. As DNA, the CDR3 is TGTGCCAGCACTATGACCCGAGACAGCAATCAGCCCCAGCATTTT.